Following are 28 T cell receptor beta chains from one sample sequenced in a study of a mutant IDH1 vaccine in newly diagnosed glioma. Using immunoSEQ multiplex PCR, the repertoire was profiled, and TCRdb retains in-frame clones only, with some absent. The sample shows tens of thousands of clones, approximately 75% of them seen only once. Their recognized antigens are unknown. Time point in this sample: week 47, end of study. Doses consisted of 300 ug of mutant IDH1 20-mer peptide each, paired with topical imiquimod. The specimen was PBMCs, collected from a glioma patient whose treatment included an IDH1 peptide vaccine. These TCRs come from a man aged 40-55 years with glioma.

The chain recombines TRBV5-6 with TRBJ1-2; D ambiguous. This CDR3 is built from 13 residues. Germline values: CDR1 SGHDT, CDR2 YYEEEE. Trimming took off 2 bases at V and 1 base at J, with 6 bases between the two ends. The CDR3 loop is CASSFPDNYGYTF. The CDR3 DNA follows: TGTGCCAGCAGCTTCCCGGATAACTATGGCTACACCTTC.

The chain joins TRBV5-5 to TRBJ1-4; D is undetermined. This CDR3 has 16 residues. Germline V lookup: CDR1 SGHKS, CDR2 YYEKEE (reference sequence). The V end was cut by 3 bases, the J end by 0 bases, with 12 bases between. The CDR3: CASSWTLFATNEKLFF. The CDR3 nucleotides are TGTGCCAGCAGCTGGACCCTTTTTGCAACTAATGAAAAACTGTTTTTT.

The chain couples TRBV7-2 to TRBJ2-7, with 8 positions matching TRBD1. V lost 5 bases and J lost 4; bases outside the gene matches: 10. Germline CDR1 reads SGHTA; CDR2 reads FQGNSA. CDR3 length: 15 amino acids. CDR3 nucleotide sequence: TGTGCCAGCAGCCCAGAGGGGACAGGTTTGTACGAGCAGTACTTC. This codes for CASSPEGTGLYEQYF.

The chain uses TRBV28 and TRBJ1-4; 8 bases map to TRBD1. V shed 4 bases, J shed 5 bases, and the junction held 6 bases outside the gene matches. This CDR3 has 15 amino acids. Germline V gene sequence: CDR1 MDHEN, CDR2 SYDVKM. CDR3 region: CASSSTGTGNEKLFF. DNA of the CDR3: TGTGCCAGCAGTTCGACCGGGACAGGCAATGAAAAACTGTTTTTT.

The CDR3 DNA reads TGTGCCTGGAGCGTAGGGCGGGTCGATGAGCAGTTCTTC. Its protein is CAWSVGRVDEQFF. The genes are TRBV30 and TRBJ2-1; D may be TRBD2 (5 bases). The CDR3 runs 13 residues. The V end lost 3 bases, the J end lost 8 bases, and 14 bases lay between the germline ends. Germline-derived CDR1 and CDR2 are GTSNPN and SVGIG (reference sequence).

This clone was detected once. This sequence joins TRBV7-3 and TRBJ1-5, with D maybe TRBD1 (5 bases). The germline V gene encodes CDR1 SGHTA and CDR2 FQGTGA. The CDR3 runs to 16 residues. With 1 base removed from V and 3 bases from J, the gap between germline ends came to 13 bases. The CDR3 DNA reads TGTGCCAGCAGCTTAAACCCAGGGAGGGCCAATCAGCCCCAGCATTTT. It yields the protein CASSLNPGRANQPQHF.

The J gene is TRBJ2-3, the V gene TRBV2; TRBD2 matches 7 bases. The CDR3 extends over 13 amino acids. V shed 7 bases and J 5 bases; nucleotides not matched to a gene: 6. Germline CDR1 SNHLY, CDR2 FYNNEI. The chain's CDR3 is CASKSGVVDTQYF. The CDR3 bases are TGTGCCAGCAAAAGCGGGGTGGTAGATACGCAGTATTTT.

The V gene is TRBV7-2, the J gene TRBJ2-3; D gene uncertain. Germline V gives CDR1 SGHTA, CDR2 FQGNSA. Trimming pared 1 base from V and 5 bases from J, leaving 16 bases between. The CDR3 sequence is 16 residues long. DNA of the CDR3: TGTGCCAGCAGCTTAGTTGGCGGCTATGGAAGAGATACGCAGTATTTT. This gives the protein CASSLVGGYGRDTQYF.

This clone was seen only once. The rearrangement uses TRBV30 and TRBJ2-2; D perhaps matches TRBD1 (6 bases). This CDR3 has 13 residues. V dropped 4 bases and J dropped 4 bases, with 10 bases sitting between them. Germline lookup yields CDR1 GTSNPN and CDR2 SVGIG (reference sequence). DNA for the CDR3: TGTGCCTGGACACAGGGTTTCACCGGGGAGCTGTTTTTT. It encodes CAWTQGFTGELFF.

The count of this clone is one. J is TRBJ2-5 and V is TRBV5-6; 7 bases align to TRBD2. In germline, CDR1 is SGHDT, CDR2 YYEEEE. V was pared by 4 bases and J by 0 bases, with 6 bases of the junction left unmatched. This CDR3 contains 15 residues. The chain's CDR3 is CASSVTGTNQETQYF. CDR3 nucleotides: TGTGCCAGCAGCGTAACCGGGACTAACCAAGAGACCCAGTACTTC.

The rearrangement links TRBV27 to TRBJ2-3; possibly TRBD2 for D (5 bases). Germline V CDR1 and CDR2: MNHEY, SMNVEV (reference sequence). The CDR3 sequence is 14 residues long. With 8 bases removed from V and 7 bases from J, the gap between germline ends came to 19 bases. This chain's CDR3 is CASLNAADLNTQYF. The CDR3 DNA is TGTGCCAGCCTTAATGCAGCGGACTTAAATACGCAGTATTTT.

This clone was seen just once. This chain joins TRBV19 and TRBJ2-2; D may be TRBD1 (6 bases). Trimming removed 8 bases at V and 5 bases at J, with 15 bases between. The length of the CDR3 is 14 residues. Germline V CDR1 and CDR2: LNHDA, SQIVND (reference sequence). The CDR3, as DNA: TGTGCCAGTTCCCAGGGGAGTGGGACCGGGGAGCTGTTTTTT. Translating it yields CASSQGSGTGELFF.

The chain links TRBV10-3 to TRBJ2-3; a weak D match, TRBD1 (6 bases). V was cut by 6 bases and J by 4 bases, with 11 bases left in between. The germline V gene encodes CDR1 ENHRY and CDR2 SYGVKD. The CDR3 covers 13 residues. The CDR3 region is CAIRVTGSDTQYF. CDR3 DNA sequence: TGTGCCATCAGGGTGACAGGTTCAGATACGCAGTATTTT.

This chain connects TRBV9 to TRBJ2-5; 9 bases align to TRBD2. The V gene end was trimmed by 0 bases and the J gene end by 5 bases; junction bases not matched to a gene: 8. Germline V gives CDR1 SGDLS, CDR2 YYNGEE. This CDR3 is 16 amino acids long. The CDR3 region is CASSVVGGGALETQYF. DNA of the CDR3: TGTGCCAGCAGCGTAGTTGGCGGGGGGGCCCTGGAGACCCAGTACTTC.

The chain links TRBV5-4 to TRBJ1-2, with D unresolved. The CDR3 totals 14 residues. Germline V CDR1 and CDR2: SGHNT, YYREEE (reference sequence). Trimming stripped 1 base from V and 4 bases from J, with 11 bases between. The CDR3 region is CASSLLGVAYGYTF. Here the CDR3 DNA reads TGTGCCAGCAGCTTGTTGGGTGTAGCCTATGGCTACACCTTC.

The V and J genes are TRBV9 and TRBJ2-1; 7 bases are shared with TRBD1. The CDR3 extends over 17 amino acids. The V gene end was trimmed by 0 bases and the J gene end by 5 bases; junction bases not matched to a gene: 11. The germline V gene encodes CDR1 SGDLS and CDR2 YYNGEE. CDR3 region: CASSVALEPGTDNEQFF. In DNA, the CDR3 is TGTGCCAGCAGCGTAGCTCTGGAGCCTGGGACAGACAATGAGCAGTTCTTC.

This rearrangement joins TRBV7-2 to TRBJ2-3; 8 nucleotides match TRBD2. Trimming cost V 3 bases and J 2 bases; bases outside gene matches: 1. The germline CDR1 and CDR2 sequences are SGHTA and FQGNSA. CDR3 length equals 14 residues. The CDR3 region has the DNA TGTGCCAGCAGCTTTAGCGGGATCACAGATACGCAGTATTTT. Translating gives CASSFSGITDTQYF.

In this sample, this clone turned up once. The chain is built from TRBV29-1 and TRBJ2-7, with 13 bases lining up with TRBD2. Trimming removed 0 bases from V and 2 bases from J; junction bases left unmatched: 16. The CDR3 extends over 20 amino acids. The germline V gene encodes CDR1 SQVTM and CDR2 ANQGSEA. In nucleotides, the CDR3 is TGCAGCGTTGAAGATAGAGCGGGAAACCGTACTAGCGGGGGGGCCTACGAGCAGTACTTC. Its protein is CSVEDRAGNRTSGGAYEQYF.

This chain's CDR3 is CASSGWTGNPWGYTF. DNA for the CDR3: TGTGCCAGCAGCGGATGGACAGGCAACCCCTGGGGCTACACCTTC. This rearrangement joins TRBV5-4 to TRBJ1-2; the match to TRBD1 covers 7 bases. CDR3 size: 15 residues. Germline-derived CDR1 and CDR2 are SGHNT and YYREEE (reference sequence). With 4 bases clipped from V and 8 bases from J, the junction kept 14 bases outside the gene matches.

The chain joins TRBV19 to TRBJ1-2; TRBD1 matches at 8 bases. In germline, CDR1 is LNHDA, CDR2 SQIVND (reference sequence). The CDR3 is 14 residues long. V shed 3 bases, J shed 8 bases, and the junction held 8 bases outside the gene matches. The CDR3 region has the DNA TGTGCCAGTAGTATGCAGGGGGCTCTTGGGGGCTACACCTTC. Translating it yields CASSMQGALGGYTF.

The chain recombines TRBV30 with TRBJ2-7; 10 nucleotides match TRBD2. Per germline, CDR1 GTSNPN and CDR2 SVGIG (reference sequence). J lost 5 bases, V lost 7 bases, and 8 bases had no gene match. CDR3 length: 13 residues. The CDR3 DNA reads as TGTGCCTTGTCACTAGCGGGAAGGGACGAGCAGTACTTC. It translates to CALSLAGRDEQYF. Drawing the rest from reference TRBV30 and TRBJ2-7, the complete variable domain is SQTIHQWPATLVQPVGSPLSLECTVEGTSNPNLYWYRQAAGRGLQLLFYSVGIGQISSEVPQNLSASRPQDRQFILSSKKLLLSDSGFYLCALSLAGRDEQYFGPGTRLTVT.

This clone showed up just once. The chain carries TRBV11-1 and TRBJ2-1, with TRBD2 identical over 9 bases. The CDR3 totals 17 residues. Germline loops: CDR1 SGHAT, CDR2 FQDESV (reference sequence). With 4 bases clipped from V and 5 bases from J, the junction kept 12 bases outside the gene matches. This CDR3 reads CASSYSGSFRLNNEQFF. Here the CDR3 DNA reads TGTGCCAGCAGCTATAGCGGGAGCTTTCGGCTGAACAATGAGCAGTTCTTC.

This chain uses TRBV4-3 with TRBJ2-1; TRBD2 matches at 7 bases. Germline CDR1 and CDR2: LGHNA and YSLEER. The CDR3 is made up of 15 amino acids. The J segment lost 5 bases and the V segment lost 1 base, leaving 5 bases of the junction unmatched. CDR3 protein: CASSQGLAEDNEQFF. The CDR3 DNA follows: TGCGCCAGCAGCCAAGGCCTAGCGGAGGACAATGAGCAGTTCTTC.

J is TRBJ2-3 and V is TRBV9, with a tentative D call TRBD2 (6 bases). Deletions cut 5 bases from V and 4 bases from J, with 14 bases between. CDR1 and CDR2 (germline): SGDLS, YYNGEE. The CDR3 totals 14 residues. This chain's CDR3 is CASRSGFEADTQYF. The CDR3 coding sequence is TGTGCCAGCAGGAGCGGGTTTGAGGCAGATACGCAGTATTTT.

The gene calls are TRBV10-3 and TRBJ2-7; TRBD1 is a possible D gene (5 bases). V dropped 2 bases and J dropped 4 bases, with 9 bases sitting between them. The CDR3 has 13 amino acids. From germline, CDR1 is ENHRY and CDR2 SYGVKD. CDR3 sequence (DNA): TGTGCCATCAGTGAGCCTCAGGGTTACGAGCAGTACTTC. This translates into CAISEPQGYEQYF.

The CDR3 here is CAISRTSGRGNEQFF. The CDR3 DNA sequence: TGTGCCATCAGTCGGACTAGCGGGAGAGGCAATGAGCAGTTCTTC. The chain joins TRBV10-3 to TRBJ2-1, with 13 bases fitting TRBD2. V shed 5 bases, J shed 6 bases, and the junction held 4 bases outside the gene matches. Germline lookup yields CDR1 ENHRY and CDR2 SYGVKD. The CDR3 extends over 15 amino acids.

The J gene is TRBJ1-1, the V gene TRBV19, with D perhaps matching TRBD1 (6 bases). V was clipped by 0 bases and J by 2 bases, with 10 bases between them. The germline V gene encodes CDR1 LNHDA and CDR2 SQIVND (reference sequence). This CDR3 is 15 amino acids long. The chain's CDR3 is CASSIEDSVNTEAFF. The CDR3 DNA reads TGTGCCAGTAGTATAGAGGACAGCGTCAACACTGAAGCTTTCTTT.

The rearrangement links TRBV11-1 to TRBJ1-4; the match to TRBD1 covers 11 bases. Germline CDR1 SGHAT, CDR2 FQDESV (reference sequence). Losses at the gene ends were 4 bases for V and 10 bases for J; bases not matched to a gene: 2. The CDR3 spans 13 residues. Written as DNA, the CDR3 is TGTGCCAGCAGCTGGGGGACAGGGGGAAAACTGTTTTTT. It codes for CASSWGTGGKLFF.